Listed below are T cell receptor beta chains from one sample, sequenced in a study of T-cell memory formation after mild COVID-19. Each CDR3 protein is one row after TCRdb ran MiXCR on the 5' RACE reads. The profile covers roughly 240,000 distinct CDR3 sequences, with 15% appearing a single time and under 2.5% taken by the ten largest. Sequences were obtained from PBMCs or a T cell subset sorted from them (not recorded which). The receptors derive from an adult woman who had mild COVID-19 (a few samples of this study predate the infection). Cell type and time point are not known. Both conserved end residues are part of each CDR3. A D gene is named only where the DNA matches it firmly. Size values are once, few and many counts, or a class for expanded clones, and some rows have none.

v_call	clone_size	d_call	j_call	cdr3_aa	cdr3_nt
TRBV25-1	few	.	TRBJ1-1	CASQEADTEAFF	TGTGCCAGCCAAGAAGCGGACACTGAAGCTTTCTTT
TRBV2	.	.	TRBJ2-5	CASSEILDRFSQETQYF	TGTGCCAGCAGTGAAATCCTTGACAGGTTTTCTCAAGAGACCCAGTACTTC
TRBV7-3	.	.	TRBJ2-1	CASSLISTHEQFF	TGTGCCAGCAGCTTGATTAGCACACATGAGCAGTTCTTC
TRBV9	.	.	TRBJ2-1	CASSPGPTGISYNEQFF	TGTGCCAGCAGCCCGGGCCCGACGGGGATTTCCTACAATGAGCAGTTCTTC
TRBV5-1	.	.	TRBJ2-7	CASSSPGGGEQYF	TGCGCCAGCAGCTCGCCCGGGGGAGGCGAGCAGTACTTC
TRBV7-8	.	.	TRBJ1-1	CASSFSPRREAFF	TGTGCCAGCAGCTTTTCCCCCAGGCGGGAAGCTTTCTTT
TRBV7-2	.	TRBD2	TRBJ2-1	CASSFRTSYNEQFF	TGTGCCAGCAGCTTCAGGACTAGCTACAATGAGCAGTTCTTC
TRBV5-1	.	TRBD1	TRBJ1-1	CASSLEGTGIAEAFF	TGCGCCAGCAGCTTGGAAGGGACAGGGATCGCTGAAGCTTTCTTT
TRBV5-1	.	TRBD1	TRBJ2-7	CASSWTPGQGEYF	TGCGCCAGCAGCTGGACACCGGGACAGGGGGAGTACTTC
TRBV5-1	.	.	TRBJ1-3	CASSSNPTNGNTIYF	TGCGCCAGCAGCTCCAACCCGACTAATGGAAACACCATATATTTT
TRBV5-1	.	.	TRBJ2-3	CASTGGTDTQYF	TGCGCCAGCACGGGAGGCACAGATACGCAGTATTTT
TRBV7-6	.	TRBD1	TRBJ1-1	CASSPRQGRMNTEAFF	TGTGCCAGCAGCCCTAGACAGGGGCGGATGAACACTGAAGCTTTCTTT
TRBV7-2	.	.	TRBJ2-3	CASSSGMSTDTQYF	TGTGCCAGCAGTAGCGGAATGAGCACAGATACGCAGTATTTT
TRBV18	.	TRBD1	TRBJ1-5	CASSKSGTDNQPQHF	TGTGCCAGCTCAAAGTCCGGGACAGACAATCAGCCCCAGCATTTT
TRBV5-1	.	.	TRBJ2-1	CASSFGGGSNNEQFF	TGCGCCAGCAGCTTCGGCGGGGGCAGTAACAATGAGCAGTTCTTC
TRBV7-6	few	TRBD1	TRBJ1-5	CASSSKDRGRQPQHF	TGTGCCAGCAGCTCCAAGGACAGGGGAAGGCAGCCCCAGCATTTT
TRBV24-1	.	.	TRBJ2-1	CATARGAGNEQFF	TGTGCCACCGCCCGCGGGGCGGGGAATGAGCAGTTCTTC
TRBV12-3/TRBV12-4	few	TRBD1	TRBJ1-2	CASSLTRTGNGYTF	TGTGCCAGCAGTTTAACCCGGACAGGGAACGGCTACACCTTC
TRBV4-2	.	TRBD2	TRBJ2-1	CASSQDIGRVNEQFF	TGTGCCAGCAGCCAAGATATAGGGAGGGTTAATGAGCAGTTCTTC
TRBV12-3/TRBV12-4	few	.	TRBJ2-7	CASSLEGAGVLYF	TGTGCCAGCAGTTTAGAGGGGGCGGGAGTCCTGTACTTC
TRBV12-3/TRBV12-4	few	.	TRBJ1-2	CASSGPTRGYGYTF	TGTGCCAGCAGTGGACCCACGAGGGGATATGGCTACACCTTC
TRBV19	few	TRBD2	TRBJ2-3	CASRTTSGPSTDTQYF	TGTGCCAGTAGGACCACTAGCGGGCCGAGCACAGATACGCAGTATTTT
TRBV5-1	few	TRBD2	TRBJ2-1	CASSPGGHSGGLNEQFF	TGCGCCAGCAGCCCGGGAGGCCATAGCGGGGGCCTCAATGAGCAGTTCTTC
TRBV12-3/TRBV12-4	few	.	TRBJ2-5	CASRPIGGQETQYF	TGTGCCAGCAGGCCAATCGGGGGTCAAGAGACCCAGTACTTC
TRBV4-3	.	TRBD2	TRBJ2-7	CASSQETSGNSYEQYF	TGCGCCAGCAGCCAAGAGACTAGCGGGAATTCCTACGAGCAGTACTTC
TRBV7-3	.	TRBD2	TRBJ2-3	CASSLSGGASTDTQYF	TGTGCCAGCAGTTTAAGCGGGGGGGCGAGCACAGATACGCAGTATTTT